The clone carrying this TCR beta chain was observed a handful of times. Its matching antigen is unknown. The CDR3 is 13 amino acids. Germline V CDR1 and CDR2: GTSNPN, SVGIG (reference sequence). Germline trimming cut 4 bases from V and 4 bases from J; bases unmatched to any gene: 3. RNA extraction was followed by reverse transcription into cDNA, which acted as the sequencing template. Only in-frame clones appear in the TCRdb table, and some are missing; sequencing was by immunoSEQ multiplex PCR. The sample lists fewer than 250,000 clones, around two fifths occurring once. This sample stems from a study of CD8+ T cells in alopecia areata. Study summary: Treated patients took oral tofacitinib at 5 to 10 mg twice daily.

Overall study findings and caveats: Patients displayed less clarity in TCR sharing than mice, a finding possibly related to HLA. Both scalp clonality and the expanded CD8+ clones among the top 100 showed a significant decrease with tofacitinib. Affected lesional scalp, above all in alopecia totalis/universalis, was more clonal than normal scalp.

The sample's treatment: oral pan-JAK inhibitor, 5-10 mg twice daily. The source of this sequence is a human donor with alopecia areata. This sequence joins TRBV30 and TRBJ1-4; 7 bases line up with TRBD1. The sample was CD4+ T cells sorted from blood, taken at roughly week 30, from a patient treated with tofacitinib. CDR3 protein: CAWKGQNNEKLFF. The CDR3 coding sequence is TGTGCCTGGAAGGGACAGAATAATGAAAAACTGTTTTTT.